What follows are 30 T cell receptor beta chains derived from one specimen sequenced in a study of T cell responses to AZD1222 COVID-19 vaccine. The repertoire was sequenced with immunoSEQ multiplex PCR; TCRdb's copy has only in-frame clones and lacks some. Of approximately 110,000 clones in the sample, about four fifths are singletons; the top ten hold 4% to 6%. Sequencing used peripheral blood, obtained on day 0 of AZD1222 vaccination. The receptor source for this set is an adult in good health.

The gene calls are TRBV11-1 and TRBJ1-1; 9 positions match TRBD1. CDR3 size: 13 residues. Per the germline V gene, CDR1 is SGHAT and CDR2 is FQDESV (reference sequence). Trimming cost V 8 bases and J 0 bases; bases outside gene matches: 1. CDR3 protein: CASGDRVNTEAFF. CDR3 DNA sequence: TGTGCCAGCGGGGACAGGGTGAACACTGAAGCTTTCTTT. The entire variable domain, with the rest obtained from reference TRBV11-1 and TRBJ1-1, is as follows: EAEVAQSPRYKITEKSQAVAFWCDPISGHATLYWYRQILGQGPELLVQFQDESVVDDSQLPKDRFSAERLKGVDSTLKIQPAELGDSAMYLCASGDRVNTEAFFGQGTRLTVV.

V usage is TRBV12-5 and J usage is TRBJ2-3, with unresolved D. Germline values: CDR1 LGHNT, CDR2 FRNRAP. The CDR3 loop spans 13 amino acids. V shed 5 bases and J shed 2 bases, with 8 bases lying between them. This CDR3 reads CASGTGDTDTQYF. CDR3 bases: TGTGCTAGTGGTACTGGAGACACAGATACGCAGTATTTT.

This chain uses TRBV7-2 with TRBJ2-5; TRBD1 matches at 7 bases. The CDR3 is made up of 16 amino acids. V dropped 2 bases and J dropped 4; count of bases not matched to a gene: 10. CDR1 and CDR2 from the germline V gene are SGHTA and FQGNSA. The CDR3 region has the DNA TGTGCCAGCAGCTTAAGGCAAAAGGGGGCAGGAGAGACCCAGTACTTC. Amino acid sequence: CASSLRQKGAGETQYF.

The chain carries TRBV5-1 and TRBJ1-1, with no clear D. CDR1 SGHRS and CDR2 YFSETQ come from the germline V gene. V lost 4 bases and J 0 bases, leaving 7 bases between the germline ends. The CDR3 is 13 amino acids. The CDR3 region is CASSPHMNTEAFF. DNA of the CDR3: TGCGCCAGCAGCCCGCACATGAACACTGAAGCTTTCTTT.

The chain joins TRBV6-2 or TRBV6-3 to TRBJ2-1, with 9 bases lining up with TRBD1. Unmatched junction bases numbered 9, after V lost 0 bases and J lost 9 bases. The CDR3 extends over 16 amino acids. Germline CDR1 and CDR2: MNHEY and SVGEGT. The CDR3 region is CASSYSRTGVSGEQFF. Here the CDR3 DNA reads TGTGCCAGCAGTTACTCAAGGACAGGGGTCAGTGGTGAGCAGTTCTTC.

This chain links TRBV6-5 with TRBJ1-3; possibly TRBD1 for D (6 bases). In germline, CDR1 is MNHEY, CDR2 SVGAGI. The CDR3 runs 14 residues. Trimming stripped 5 bases from V and 6 bases from J, with 14 bases between. CDR3 DNA: TGTGCCAGCAGTCTTGGACAGCTCCTAAACACCATATATTTT. Its protein is CASSLGQLLNTIYF.

This rearrangement joins TRBV4-2 to TRBJ1-2, with unresolved D. CDR1 LGHNA and CDR2 YNFKEQ come from the germline V gene. Trimming pared 0 bases from V and 6 bases from J, leaving 8 bases between. There are 13 residues in the CDR3. The chain's CDR3 is CASSQDLGNGYTF. CDR3 nucleotides: TGTGCCAGCAGCCAAGATCTGGGAAATGGCTACACCTTC.

The chain recombines TRBV3-1 (or the pseudogene TRBV3-2) with TRBJ1-1; no definite D call. The length of the CDR3 is 13 residues. Trimming pared 1 base from V and 11 bases from J, leaving 14 bases between. Germline values: CDR1 LGHDT, CDR2 YNNKEL (reference sequence). CDR3 sequence reads: CASSQVPQAYAFF. The CDR3 region has the DNA TGTGCCAGCAGCCAAGTCCCTCAGGCGTATGCTTTCTTT.

The chain employs TRBV10-3 and TRBJ2-1; the D gene is possibly TRBD1 (7 bases). The CDR3 is 15 amino acids. V dropped 5 bases and J dropped 5 bases, with 16 bases sitting between them. Germline assignment: CDR1 ENHRY and CDR2 SYGVKD. The CDR3 nucleotides are TGTGCCATCAGTTATCCAGGGGGGCGGCACAATGAGCAGTTCTTC. Protein: CAISYPGGRHNEQFF.

This clone was counted once. CDR3 coding DNA: TGTGCCAGCAGCGTGGAACAGGGGAACACTGAAGCTTTCTTT. Its protein product is CASSVEQGNTEAFF. This chain uses TRBV9 with TRBJ1-1; TRBD1 might be the D (6 bases). Trimming removed 2 bases from V and 1 base from J, with 9 bases in between. CDR1 and CDR2 (germline): SGDLS, YYNGEE. The CDR3 has 14 residues.

The rearrangement joins TRBV11-3 to TRBJ2-1, with 9 bases aligning to TRBD1. CDR3 length: 15 amino acids. The V gene end was trimmed by 5 bases and the J gene end by 2 bases; junction bases not matched to a gene: 4. CDR1 and CDR2 (germline): SGHNT, YENEEA. As DNA, the CDR3 is TGTGCCAGCAGCCTGGGACAGGGACCCTACAATGAGCAGTTCTTC. Its protein is CASSLGQGPYNEQFF. Filled out from reference TRBV11-3 and TRBJ2-1, the complete variable domain reads EAGVVQSPRYKIIEKKQPVAFWCNPISGHNTLYWYLQNLGQGPELLIRYENEEAVDDSQLPKDRFSAERLKGVDSTLKIQPAELGDSAVYLCASSLGQGPYNEQFFGPGTRLTVL.

The chain uses TRBV6-2 or TRBV6-3 and TRBJ2-5, with D perhaps TRBD1 (5 bases). V lost 6 bases and J 5 bases, leaving 13 bases between the germline ends. CDR3 size: 13 residues. In germline, CDR1 is MNHEY, CDR2 SVGEGT. CDR3 protein: CASSWQGYETQYF. The CDR3, as DNA: TGTGCCAGCAGCTGGCAGGGATACGAGACCCAGTACTTC.

The V gene is TRBV3-1 (or the pseudogene TRBV3-2), the J gene TRBJ2-3, with a possible D match to TRBD2 (6 bases). Trimming left V 0 bases short and J 0 bases short, with 13 bases between. There are 17 residues in the CDR3. Germline V lookup: CDR1 LGHDT, CDR2 YNNKEL (reference sequence). DNA of the CDR3: TGTGCCAGCAGCCAAGAAGGGGTAGCGGTAAGCACAGATACGCAGTATTTT. Translation: CASSQEGVAVSTDTQYF.

J is TRBJ2-5 and V is TRBV7-2; 11 bases align to TRBD2. Germline values: CDR1 SGHTA, CDR2 FQGNSA. This CDR3 has 16 residues. The trim removed 1 base at V and 4 bases at J, leaving 5 bases unmatched. CDR3 amino acids: CASSLVAGGLAETQYF. The CDR3 coding sequence is TGTGCCAGCAGCTTAGTAGCGGGGGGGCTCGCAGAGACCCAGTACTTC.

The V and J genes are TRBV3-1 (or the pseudogene TRBV3-2) and TRBJ1-1; the match to TRBD1 covers 8 bases. There are 13 residues in the CDR3. V gave up 4 bases and J gave up 6 bases; unmatched junction bases: 4. CDR1 and CDR2 from the germline V gene are LGHDT and YNNKEL (reference sequence). The DNA of the CDR3 is TGTGCCAGCAGCCCCACAGGGGGGCCTGAAGCTTTCTTT. Protein: CASSPTGGPEAFF.

J is TRBJ1-2 and V is TRBV7-9; 8 bases agree with TRBD1. Germline CDR1 SEHNR, CDR2 FQNEAQ (reference sequence). The CDR3 runs 15 residues. V was clipped by 8 bases and J by 3 bases; unmatched bases: 11. CDR3 amino acids: CASVPPGQEHYGYTF. The CDR3 region has the DNA TGTGCCAGCGTACCACCGGGACAGGAACACTATGGCTACACCTTC.

This clone was found once. This chain joins TRBV6-6 and TRBJ2-2, with D perhaps matching TRBD1 or TRBD2 (5 bases each). Germline V gene sequence: CDR1 MNHNY, CDR2 SVGAGI (reference sequence). The CDR3 has 15 residues. The ends were cut back, 8 bases at V and 6 bases at J, with 19 bases in the middle. The CDR3 sequence is CASSGANPIPGELFF. DNA for the CDR3: TGTGCCAGCTCCGGGGCGAACCCAATCCCCGGGGAGCTGTTTTTT.

The J gene is TRBJ1-1, the V gene TRBV7-8; TRBD1 agrees at 8 bases. Germline V gives CDR1 SGHVS, CDR2 FQNEAQ. J lost 4 bases, V lost 4 bases, and 8 bases had no gene match. CDR3 length: 15 amino acids. CDR3 residues: CASSSQGALRTEAFF. In DNA form, the CDR3 reads TGTGCCAGCAGCTCCCAGGGGGCGCTTCGCACTGAAGCTTTCTTT.

The count of this clone is one. One end of the junction fails to match germline, which may point to a read error. The rearrangement joins TRBV6-6 to TRBJ1-1; D not resolved. From germline, CDR1 is MNHNY and CDR2 SVGAGI (reference sequence). This CDR3 is 14 amino acids long. This CDR3 is CASSYGGPNAEAFF. For the CDR3, the DNA is TGTGCCAGCAGTTACGGAGGGCCGAACGCTGAAGCTTTCTTT.

This rearrangement joins TRBV11-2 to TRBJ1-2; TRBD1 is a possible D gene (6 bases). Germline V gene data show CDR1 as SGHAT and CDR2 as FQNNGV. There are 14 residues in the CDR3. V lost 3 bases and J lost 5, with 13 bases in between. CDR3 bases: TGTGCCAGCAGCTTTGGGCACAGGGCATATGGCTACACCTTC. It encodes CASSFGHRAYGYTF.

The V gene is TRBV5-1, the J gene TRBJ2-3, with D possibly being TRBD1 (6 bases). V shed 2 bases and J shed 4 bases, with 14 bases lying between them. The germline V gene encodes CDR1 SGHRS and CDR2 YFSETQ. The CDR3 contains 15 residues. The CDR3 nucleotides read TGCGCCAGCAGCTTCCCCAGGGGCCCCTCAGATACGCAGTATTTT. Amino acid sequence: CASSFPRGPSDTQYF.

This chain connects TRBV20-1 to TRBJ2-5; 7 bases are a match to TRBD1. The germline V gene has CDR1 DFQATT and CDR2 SNEGSKA (reference sequence). The CDR3 consists of 13 residues. The junction had 3 bases not matched to a gene; V was cut back by 3 bases and J by 2 bases. The CDR3 here is CSASSRGQETQYF. CDR3 coding DNA: TGCAGTGCTAGTAGCAGGGGGCAAGAGACCCAGTACTTC.

V is TRBV6-2 or TRBV6-3 and J is TRBJ2-3; 8 nucleotides align to TRBD1. Germline loops: CDR1 MNHEY, CDR2 SVGEGT. The V gene end was trimmed by 4 bases and the J gene end by 3 bases; junction bases not matched to a gene: 6. The CDR3 length is 15 residues. The CDR3 protein is CASSSGQGGTDTQYF. The CDR3 DNA sequence: TGTGCCAGCAGTTCCGGACAGGGTGGGACAGATACGCAGTATTTT.

This rearrangement joins TRBV6-2 or TRBV6-3 to TRBJ2-4; TRBD1 agrees at 8 bases. Germline V CDR1 and CDR2: MNHEY, SVGEGT. The V segment lost 5 bases and the J segment 9 bases; nucleotides outside the gene matches: 12. The CDR3 consists of 15 residues. The CDR3 DNA reads as TGTGCCAGCAGTCAGTATCACAGGGGGACTGTCATTCAGTACTTC. Protein sequence: CASSQYHRGTVIQYF.

The CDR3 loop is CASSLGQRDQPQHF. The CDR3 coding sequence is TGTGCCAGCAGCTTGGGACAGCGAGATCAGCCCCAGCATTTT. This chain uses TRBV5-6 with TRBJ1-5; a possible D gene is TRBD1 (5 bases). CDR3 length equals 14 residues. CDR1 and CDR2 (germline): SGHDT, YYEEEE. V was pared by 0 bases and J by 5 bases, with 9 bases between.

This clone was counted between two and nine times. V and J are TRBV3-1 (or the pseudogene TRBV3-2) and TRBJ1-6; 12 bases match TRBD1. Germline trimming cut 7 bases from V and 10 bases from J; bases unmatched to any gene: 8. CDR1 LGHDT and CDR2 YNNKEL come from the germline V gene (reference sequence). This CDR3 is built from 15 residues. As DNA, the CDR3 is TGTGCCAGCACCAAAGGGGGGACAGGGGGCTCACCCCTCCACTTT. Amino acids: CASTKGGTGGSPLHF.

The J gene is TRBJ1-5, the V gene TRBV3-1 (or the pseudogene TRBV3-2); perhaps TRBD1 as D (5 bases). V was trimmed by 4 bases and J by 8 bases, leaving 12 bases between them. The CDR3 is 13 amino acids. The germline gives CDR1 LGHDT, CDR2 YNNKEL (reference sequence). The CDR3 DNA follows: TGTGCCAGCAGCCCGCCGGGGGGGGAGCCCCAGCATTTT. Its protein is CASSPPGGEPQHF.

This clone was picked up one time. This chain connects TRBV10-3 to TRBJ2-2, with D perhaps matching TRBD2 (6 bases). The V end lost 5 bases, the J end lost 7 bases, and 20 bases lay between the germline ends. Germline CDR1 and CDR2: ENHRY and SYGVKD. This CDR3 contains 16 residues. The CDR3 DNA reads as TGTGCCATCAGTATAGGACTACCCGATAGTGGCGGGGAGCTGTTTTTT. Its translation: CAISIGLPDSGGELFF.

This chain links TRBV4-2 with TRBJ1-1, with D possibly being TRBD1 (6 bases). This CDR3 has 15 amino acids. The germline CDR1 and CDR2 sequences are LGHNA and YNFKEQ. Trimming stripped 3 bases from V and 0 bases from J, with 11 bases between. The CDR3 is CASSQLWGLNTEAFF. Written as DNA, the CDR3 is TGTGCCAGCAGCCAGCTCTGGGGGCTGAACACTGAAGCTTTCTTT.

This clone was seen more than once but under ten times. The V call is TRBV6-5, the J call TRBJ1-2; no firm D call. This CDR3 is built from 13 residues. Trimming stripped 5 bases from V and 2 bases from J, with 9 bases between. Germline CDR1 is MNHEY and CDR2 is SVGAGI. The CDR3 region has the DNA TGTGCCAGCAGTATCTACGGCAACTATGGCTACACCTTC. Protein sequence: CASSIYGNYGYTF.